This T cell receptor (beta chain) was retrieved from a study of CD8 T cells in Susac syndrome. Included as multiple sclerosis controls were treatment-naive patients who had stable or active relapsing-remitting disease. Negative isolation yielded the CD8+ and CD4+ T cells, while FACS enriched the TEMRA cells. cDNA came from approximately 0.5 to 1 ug RNA primed by random hexamers. Across 54 Vbeta and 13 Jbeta, TCR beta CDR3 was amplified with immunoSEQ multiplex PCR. TCRdb itself ran the immunoSEQ multiplex PCR reads through MiXCR, one entry per CDR3 protein. This sample yields roughly 300,000 distinct CDR3 sequences, of which roughly 81% are seen a single time; about 0.11% belongs to the top ten. Sequencing was done on a sample of CD8+ T cells from PBMCs. This clonotype was obtained from a human donor with multiple sclerosis.

The CDR3 nucleotides are TGTGCCAGCAGTGACTCGGCGGGAGCGTTAGATACGCAGTATTTT. This translates into CASSDSAGALDTQYF. The chain employs TRBV6-4 and TRBJ2-3; 7 bases line up with TRBD2. Germline V gene data show CDR1 as MRHNA and CDR2 as SNTAGT. V shed 0 bases and J 5 bases; nucleotides not matched to a gene: 5. This CDR3 comprises 15 residues.